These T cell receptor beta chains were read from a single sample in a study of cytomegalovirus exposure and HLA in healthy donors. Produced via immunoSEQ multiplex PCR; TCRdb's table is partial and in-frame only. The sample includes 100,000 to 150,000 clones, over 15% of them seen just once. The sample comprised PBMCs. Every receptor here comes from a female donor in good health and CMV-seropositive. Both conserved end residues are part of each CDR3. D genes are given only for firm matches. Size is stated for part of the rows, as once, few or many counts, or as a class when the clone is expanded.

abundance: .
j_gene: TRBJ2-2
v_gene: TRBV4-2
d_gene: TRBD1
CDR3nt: TGTGCCAGCAGCCAAGTCGTACAAACAGGGGGTATCGGGGAGCTGTTTTTT
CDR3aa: CASSQVVQTGGIGELFF

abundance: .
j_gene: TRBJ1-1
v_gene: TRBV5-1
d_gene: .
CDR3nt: TGCGCCAGCAGCTTGGAGGGGGTGGTCACTGAAGCTTTCTTT
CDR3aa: CASSLEGVVTEAFF

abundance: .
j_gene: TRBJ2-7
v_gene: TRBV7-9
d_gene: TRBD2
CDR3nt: TGTGCCGGGTCTAGCGGGATCTACGAGCAGTACTTC
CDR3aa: CAGSSGIYEQYF

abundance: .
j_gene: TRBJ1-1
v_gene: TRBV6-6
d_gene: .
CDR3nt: TGTGCCAGCAGTTACTCGAGGGGGGAAGCTTTCTTT
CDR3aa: CASSYSRGEAFF

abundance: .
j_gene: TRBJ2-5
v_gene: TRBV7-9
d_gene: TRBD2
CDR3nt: TGTGCCAGCAGCTTAAGTGTAGCGGGAGAAGAGACCCAGTACTTC
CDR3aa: CASSLSVAGEETQYF

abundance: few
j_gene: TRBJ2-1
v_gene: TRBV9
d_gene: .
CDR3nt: TGTGCCAGCAGCACACGACTAGGTGATGAGCAGTTCTTC
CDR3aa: CASSTRLGDEQFF

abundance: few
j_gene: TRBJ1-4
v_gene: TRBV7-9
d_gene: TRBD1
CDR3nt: TGTGCCAGCAGCCTCGAGGGCGACAGGGTCAATGAAAAACTGTTTTTT
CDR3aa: CASSLEGDRVNEKLFF

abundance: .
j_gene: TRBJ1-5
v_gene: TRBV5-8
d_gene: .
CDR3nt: TGTGCCAGCAGCTTGAAGGACAGAAGCAATCAGCCCCAGCATTTT
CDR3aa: CASSLKDRSNQPQHF

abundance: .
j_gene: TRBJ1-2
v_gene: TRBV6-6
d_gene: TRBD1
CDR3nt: TGTGCCAGCAGAAGAAGACAGGGGGGCTATGGCTACACCTTC
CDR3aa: CASRRRQGGYGYTF

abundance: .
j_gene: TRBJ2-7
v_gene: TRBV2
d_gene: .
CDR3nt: TGTGCCAGTAAGAGTACAGGGACCTACGAGCAGTACTTC
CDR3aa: CASKSTGTYEQYF

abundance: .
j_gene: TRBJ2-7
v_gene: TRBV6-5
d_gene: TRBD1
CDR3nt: TGTGCCAGCAAGGGACAGGAGGAAAGGTACGAGCAGTACTTC
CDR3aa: CASKGQEERYEQYF

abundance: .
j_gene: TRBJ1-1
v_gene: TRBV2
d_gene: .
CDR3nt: TGTGCCAGCAGCGCCCCCGGGACACTTAACACTGAAGCTTTCTTT
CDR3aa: CASSAPGTLNTEAFF

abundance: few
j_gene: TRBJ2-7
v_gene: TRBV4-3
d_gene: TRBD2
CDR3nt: TGCGCCAGCAGCCAAGAGTCTAGCGGGAGCCGAGTGGCCTACGAGCAGTACTTC
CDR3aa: CASSQESSGSRVAYEQYF

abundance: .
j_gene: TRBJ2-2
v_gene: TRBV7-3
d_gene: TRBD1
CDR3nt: TGTGCCAGCAGCTTAACGACAGGGAGCACCGGGGAGCTGTTTTTT
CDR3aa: CASSLTTGSTGELFF

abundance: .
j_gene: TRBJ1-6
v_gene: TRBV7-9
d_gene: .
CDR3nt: TGTGCCAGCAGCTTAGCGAGCGGGGGCGTTTCACCCCTCCACTTT
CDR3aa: CASSLASGGVSPLHF

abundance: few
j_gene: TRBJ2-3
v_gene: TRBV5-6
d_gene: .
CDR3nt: TGTGCCAGCAGCTTGGCTGGAGTGGATACGCAGTATTTT
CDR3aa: CASSLAGVDTQYF

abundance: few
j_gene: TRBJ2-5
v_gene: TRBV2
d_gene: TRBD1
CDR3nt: TGTGCCAGCAGGGTGGACAGGTCGTCAGAGACCCAGTACTTC
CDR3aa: CASRVDRSSETQYF

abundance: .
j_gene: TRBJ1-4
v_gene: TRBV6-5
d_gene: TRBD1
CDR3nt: TGTGCCAGCAGCTCGGACAGGACAGAACTGTTTTTT
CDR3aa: CASSSDRTELFF

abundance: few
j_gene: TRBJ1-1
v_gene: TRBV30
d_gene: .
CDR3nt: TGTGCCCGGAAGGGGGACCTGAACACTGAAGCTTTCTTT
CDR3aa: CARKGDLNTEAFF

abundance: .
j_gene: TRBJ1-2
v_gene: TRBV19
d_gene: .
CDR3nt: TGTGCCAGTAGTTCGGGACAAAACTATGGCTACACCTTC
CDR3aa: CASSSGQNYGYTF

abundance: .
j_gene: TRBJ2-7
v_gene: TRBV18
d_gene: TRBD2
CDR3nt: TGTGCCAGCTCACCCCGCCTAGGGACTAGCGGTTACGAGCAGTACTTC
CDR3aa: CASSPRLGTSGYEQYF

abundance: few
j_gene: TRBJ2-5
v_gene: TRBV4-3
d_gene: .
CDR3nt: TGCGCCAGCAGCCCTAGACAGTACCAAGAGACCCAGTACTTC
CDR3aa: CASSPRQYQETQYF

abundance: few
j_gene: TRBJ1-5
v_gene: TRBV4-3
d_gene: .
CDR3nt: TGCGCCAGCAGCCAAGATATCGGGGGTCAGCCCCAGCATTTT
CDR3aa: CASSQDIGGQPQHF

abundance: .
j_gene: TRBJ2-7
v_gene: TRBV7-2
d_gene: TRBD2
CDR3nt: TGTGCCAGCAGCTTATCCAAGTGGCGGGGGGCCGAGGAGCAGTACTTC
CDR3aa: CASSLSKWRGAEEQYF

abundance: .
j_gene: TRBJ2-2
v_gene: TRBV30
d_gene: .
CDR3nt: TGTGCCTGGAAAAGAAGCGGGCCTCGAGAGCTGTTTTTT
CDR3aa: CAWKRSGPRELFF

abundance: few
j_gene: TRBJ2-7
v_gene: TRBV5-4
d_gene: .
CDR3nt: TGTGCCAGCAGCTTAGGGGCCTCAACCTACGAGCAGTACTTC
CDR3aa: CASSLGASTYEQYF

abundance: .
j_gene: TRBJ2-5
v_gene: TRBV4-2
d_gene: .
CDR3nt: TGTGCCAGCAGCCAAGAACCCGGGGGTATCCAAGAGACCCAGTACTTC
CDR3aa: CASSQEPGGIQETQYF

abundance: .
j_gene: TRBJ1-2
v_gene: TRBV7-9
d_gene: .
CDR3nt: TGTGCCAGCAGCTTTCAGGGTGGGGTGACCTATGGCTACACCTTC
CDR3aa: CASSFQGGVTYGYTF

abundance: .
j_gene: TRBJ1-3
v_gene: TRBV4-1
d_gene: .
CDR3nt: TGCGCCAGCAGCCAAGAAGGGGCCCTATTTGGAAACACCATATATTTT
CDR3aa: CASSQEGALFGNTIYF

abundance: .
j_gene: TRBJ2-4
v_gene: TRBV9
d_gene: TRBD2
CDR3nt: TGTGCCAGCAGCCCGAGAGGACTAGCGGATACTAATATAGCCAAAAACATTCAGTACTTC
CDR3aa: CASSPRGLADTNIAKNIQYF

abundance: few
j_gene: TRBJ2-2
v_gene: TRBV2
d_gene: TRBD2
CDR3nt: TGTGCCAGCAGCGAAAAGACTAGCGGGGGATGGCACACCGGGGAGCTGTTTTTT
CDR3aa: CASSEKTSGGWHTGELFF

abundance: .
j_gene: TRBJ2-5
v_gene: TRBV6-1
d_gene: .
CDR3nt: TGTGCCAGCAGTGCCACCAGGGTGGAGACCCAGTACTTC
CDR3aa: CASSATRVETQYF

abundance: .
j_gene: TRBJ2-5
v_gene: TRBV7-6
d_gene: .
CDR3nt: TGTGCCAGCAGCTTAGTTTCGGGGGGCAACCGTTTCGAGACCCAGTACTTC
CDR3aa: CASSLVSGGNRFETQYF

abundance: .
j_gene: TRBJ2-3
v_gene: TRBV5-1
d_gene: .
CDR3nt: TGCGCCAGCAGCTTGGCCCCCGGGAAGGACACAGATACGCAGTATTTT
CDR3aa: CASSLAPGKDTDTQYF

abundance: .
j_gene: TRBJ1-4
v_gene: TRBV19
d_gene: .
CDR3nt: TGTGCCAGTAGTATTGGACAGAGGAATGAAAAACTGTTTTTT
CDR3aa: CASSIGQRNEKLFF

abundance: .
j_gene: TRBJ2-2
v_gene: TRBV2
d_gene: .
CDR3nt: TGTGCCAGCAGTGAAAGGAGGACAGTGAACACCGGGGAGCTGTTTTTT
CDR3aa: CASSERRTVNTGELFF

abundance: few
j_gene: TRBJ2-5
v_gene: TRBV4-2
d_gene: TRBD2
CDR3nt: TGTGCCAGCAGCCAAGAAACTAGCGGGGCCGAGGGAGAGACCCAGTACTTC
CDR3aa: CASSQETSGAEGETQYF

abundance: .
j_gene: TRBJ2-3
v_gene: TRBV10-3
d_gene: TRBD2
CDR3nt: TGTGCCATCAGTGGTCGCGACCGAGGGACTAGCGGGAGCATAGATACGCAGTATTTT
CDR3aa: CAISGRDRGTSGSIDTQYF

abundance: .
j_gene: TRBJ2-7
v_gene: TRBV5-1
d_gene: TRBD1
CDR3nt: TGCGCCAGCAGCTTGAATATCGGGACAGGGTTGTACGAGCAGTACTTC
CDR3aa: CASSLNIGTGLYEQYF

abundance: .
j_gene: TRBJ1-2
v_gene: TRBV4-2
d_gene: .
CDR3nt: TGTGCCAGCAGCCAACAGGGAAAAGCTAACTATGGCTACACCTTC
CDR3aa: CASSQQGKANYGYTF

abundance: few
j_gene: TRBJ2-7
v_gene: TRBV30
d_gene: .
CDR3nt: TGTGCCTGGAGTGTTTCCACATACGAGCAGTACTTC
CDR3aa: CAWSVSTYEQYF